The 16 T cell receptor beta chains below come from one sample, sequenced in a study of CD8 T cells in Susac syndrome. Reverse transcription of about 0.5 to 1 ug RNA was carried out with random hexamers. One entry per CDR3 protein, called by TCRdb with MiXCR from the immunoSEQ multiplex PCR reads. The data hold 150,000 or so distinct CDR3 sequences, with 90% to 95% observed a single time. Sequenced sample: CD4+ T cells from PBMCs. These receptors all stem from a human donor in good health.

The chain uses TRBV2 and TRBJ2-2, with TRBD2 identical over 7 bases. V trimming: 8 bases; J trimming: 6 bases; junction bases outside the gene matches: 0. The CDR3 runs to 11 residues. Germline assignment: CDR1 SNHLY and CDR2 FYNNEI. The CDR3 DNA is TGTGCCAGCGGGGGGGCCGGGGAGCTGTTTTTT. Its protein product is CASGGAGELFF.

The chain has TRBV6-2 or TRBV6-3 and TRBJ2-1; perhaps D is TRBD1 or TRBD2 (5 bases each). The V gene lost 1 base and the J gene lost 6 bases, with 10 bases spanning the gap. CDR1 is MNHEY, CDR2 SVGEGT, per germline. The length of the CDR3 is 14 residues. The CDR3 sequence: CASSYFRGANEQFF. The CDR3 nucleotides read TGTGCCAGCAGTTACTTCCGAGGGGCCAATGAGCAGTTCTTC.

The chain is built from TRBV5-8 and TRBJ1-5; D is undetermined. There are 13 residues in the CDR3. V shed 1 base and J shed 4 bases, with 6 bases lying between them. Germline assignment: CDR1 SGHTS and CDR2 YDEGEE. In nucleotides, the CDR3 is TGTGCCAGCAGCTTGACGCAGAATCAGCCCCAGCATTTT. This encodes CASSLTQNQPQHF. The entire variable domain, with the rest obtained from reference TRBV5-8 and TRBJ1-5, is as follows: EAGVTQSPTHLIKTRGQQATLRCSPISGHTSVYWYQQALGLGLQFLLWYDEGEERNRGNFPPRFSGRQFPNYSSELNVNALELEDSALYLCASSLTQNQPQHFGDGTRLSIL.

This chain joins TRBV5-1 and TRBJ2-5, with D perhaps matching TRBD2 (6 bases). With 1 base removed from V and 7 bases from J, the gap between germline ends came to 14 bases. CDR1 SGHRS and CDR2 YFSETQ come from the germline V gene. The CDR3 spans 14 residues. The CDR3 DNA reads TGCGCCAGCAGCTTGATCGACATGGGGGGGACCCAGTACTTC. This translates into CASSLIDMGGTQYF.

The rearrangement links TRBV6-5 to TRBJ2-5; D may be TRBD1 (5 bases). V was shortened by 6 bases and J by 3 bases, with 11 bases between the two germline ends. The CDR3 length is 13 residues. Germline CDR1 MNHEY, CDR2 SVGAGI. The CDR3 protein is CASSRRQKETQYF. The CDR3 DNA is TGTGCCAGCAGCCGTAGACAGAAAGAGACCCAGTACTTC.

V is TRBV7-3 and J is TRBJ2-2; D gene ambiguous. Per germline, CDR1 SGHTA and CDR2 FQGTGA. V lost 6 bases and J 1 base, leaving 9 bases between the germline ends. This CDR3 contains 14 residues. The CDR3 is CASRRQGNTGELFF. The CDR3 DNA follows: TGTGCCAGCAGACGCCAAGGGAACACCGGGGAGCTGTTTTTT.

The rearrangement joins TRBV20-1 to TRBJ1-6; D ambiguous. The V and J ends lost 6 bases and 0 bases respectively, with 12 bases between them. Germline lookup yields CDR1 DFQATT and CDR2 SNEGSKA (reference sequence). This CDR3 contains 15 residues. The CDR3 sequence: CSAGEAISYNSPLHF. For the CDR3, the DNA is TGCAGTGCGGGAGAGGCGATCTCCTATAATTCACCCCTCCACTTT.

The CDR3 is CSVESGLHSYGYTF. Written as DNA, the CDR3 is TGCAGCGTTGAATCTGGGTTACACAGCTATGGCTACACCTTC. The chain carries TRBV29-1 and TRBJ1-2, with D hard to call. The CDR3 is 14 residues long. Germline values: CDR1 SQVTM, CDR2 ANQGSEA. The germline V and J ends were trimmed by 2 bases and 4 bases, with 14 bases remaining between them.

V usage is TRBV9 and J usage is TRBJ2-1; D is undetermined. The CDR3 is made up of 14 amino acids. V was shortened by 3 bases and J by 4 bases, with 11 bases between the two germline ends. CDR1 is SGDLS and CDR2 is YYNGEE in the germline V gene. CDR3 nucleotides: TGTGCCAGCAGCGATGGAGCGAGGTACAATGAGCAGTTCTTC. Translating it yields CASSDGARYNEQFF.

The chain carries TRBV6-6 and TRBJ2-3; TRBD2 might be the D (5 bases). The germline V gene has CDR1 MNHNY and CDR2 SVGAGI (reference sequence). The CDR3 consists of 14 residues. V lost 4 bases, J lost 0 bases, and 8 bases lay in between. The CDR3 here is CASSFGESTDTQYF. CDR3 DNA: TGTGCCAGCAGTTTTGGGGAGAGCACAGATACGCAGTATTTT.

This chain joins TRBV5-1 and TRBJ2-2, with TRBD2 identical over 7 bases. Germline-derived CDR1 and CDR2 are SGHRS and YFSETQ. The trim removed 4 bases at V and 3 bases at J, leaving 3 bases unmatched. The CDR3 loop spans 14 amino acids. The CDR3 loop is CASSPRGDTGELFF. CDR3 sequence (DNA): TGCGCCAGCAGCCCCCGGGGGGACACCGGGGAGCTGTTTTTT.

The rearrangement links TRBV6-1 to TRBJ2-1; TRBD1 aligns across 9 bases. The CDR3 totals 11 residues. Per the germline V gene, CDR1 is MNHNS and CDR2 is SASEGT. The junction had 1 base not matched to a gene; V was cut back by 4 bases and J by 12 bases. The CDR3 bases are TGTGCCAGCAGTGTGGGACAGGGGCAGTTCTTC. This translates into CASSVGQGQFF.

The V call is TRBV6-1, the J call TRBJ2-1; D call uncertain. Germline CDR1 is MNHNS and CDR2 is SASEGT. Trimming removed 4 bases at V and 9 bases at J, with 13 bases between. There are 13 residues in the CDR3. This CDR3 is CASSGVAKGEQFF. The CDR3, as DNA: TGTGCCAGCAGTGGGGTGGCTAAAGGTGAGCAGTTCTTC.

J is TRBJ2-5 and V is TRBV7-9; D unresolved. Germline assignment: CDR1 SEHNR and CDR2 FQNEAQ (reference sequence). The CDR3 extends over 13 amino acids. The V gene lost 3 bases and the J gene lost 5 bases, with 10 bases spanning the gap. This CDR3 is CASSFEMIETQYF. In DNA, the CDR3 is TGTGCCAGCAGCTTCGAAATGATCGAGACCCAGTACTTC.

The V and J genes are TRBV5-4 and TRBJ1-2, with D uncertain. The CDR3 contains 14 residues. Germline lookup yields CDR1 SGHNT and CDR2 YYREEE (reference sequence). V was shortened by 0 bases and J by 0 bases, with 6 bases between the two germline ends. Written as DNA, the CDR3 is TGTGCCAGCAGCTTGGAGGCGGCTAACTATGGCTACACCTTC. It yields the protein CASSLEAANYGYTF.

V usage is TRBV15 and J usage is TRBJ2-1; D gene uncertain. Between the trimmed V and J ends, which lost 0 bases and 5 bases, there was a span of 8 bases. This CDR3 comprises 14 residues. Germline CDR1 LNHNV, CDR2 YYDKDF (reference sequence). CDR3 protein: CATSREPRNNEQFF. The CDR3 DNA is TGTGCCACCAGCAGAGAGCCTAGGAACAATGAGCAGTTCTTC.